This T cell receptor (beta chain) came from a study of control samples from healthy donors and cancer patients (dated by TCRdb to the early 2020s). The method was the immunoSEQ multiplex PCR assay. TCRdb provides this immuneACCESS table in a form limited to in-frame rearrangements. Some clones are lacking; in checked studies, under half of them reflect an unresolved V gene, and why the rest are absent is not known. The sample table records 84,000 or so clones; roughly nine tenths of these occur just once. The top ten clonotypes cover about a sixth of the sample. In the case of this clone: This receptor's antigen is unknown. Qualities for individual bases were not recorded, and no much larger clone is one base off.

From the cysteine up to the phenylalanine, the CDR3 has a length of 14 residues. This entry keeps only the CDR3 DNA: 42 bases, framed from base 1. Taken from the germline V gene, the CDR1 and CDR2 loops are ENHRY and SYGVKD. V is cut by 4 bases and J by 4 bases, and the space between the germline ends is 13 bases. The chain links TRBV10-3 with TRBJ1-2; a tentative D match to TRBD1 spans 5 bases. Sample: blood. The TCR sequence derives from a man aged 25 to 40 in good health. The CDR3 corresponds to CAISGVQGGYGYTF. The DNA sequence follows: TGTGCCATCAGTGGAGTCCAGGGTGGCTATGGCTACACCTTC.